This record looks at one T cell receptor beta chain sequence and its context. Its antigen is not identified. The record originates from a study of cytomegalovirus exposure and HLA in healthy donors. CDR1 is SGHAT, CDR2 FQNNGV, per germline. The CDR3 spans 20 residues. The V and J ends lost 0 bases and 0 bases, in that order; junction bases with no gene match: 11. General study results and limits: High sensitivity and specificity were reportedly achieved when the classifier diagnosed cytomegalovirus status. In vitro confirmation showed a few CMV-associated chains to be CMV antigen specific.

Libraries were prepared by immunoSEQ multiplex PCR; TCRdb keeps only in-frame clonotypes and omits some of them. Among about 180,000 clones listed, 75% to 90% were seen once. Sequenced: PBMCs. The sequence was obtained from a man aged 18 to 30 in good health and CMV-seropositive. The rearrangement links TRBV11-2 to TRBJ2-2; 9 positions match TRBD2. Here the CDR3 reads CASSLDLLAGVPANTGELFF. CDR3 coding DNA: TGTGCCAGCAGCTTAGATCTATTAGCGGGAGTCCCCGCGAACACCGGGGAGCTGTTTTTT.